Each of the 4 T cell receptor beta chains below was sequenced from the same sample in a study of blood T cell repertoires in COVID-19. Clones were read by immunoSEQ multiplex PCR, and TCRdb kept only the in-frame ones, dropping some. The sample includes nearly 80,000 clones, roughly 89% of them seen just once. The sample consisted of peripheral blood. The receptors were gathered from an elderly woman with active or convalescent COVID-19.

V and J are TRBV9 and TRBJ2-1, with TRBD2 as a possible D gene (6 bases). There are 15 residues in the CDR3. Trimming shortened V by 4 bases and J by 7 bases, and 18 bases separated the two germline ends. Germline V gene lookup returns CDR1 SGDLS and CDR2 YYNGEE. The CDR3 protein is CASSRGLDGQNEQFF. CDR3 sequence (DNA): TGTGCCAGCAGCAGGGGACTCGACGGGCAGAATGAGCAGTTCTTC.

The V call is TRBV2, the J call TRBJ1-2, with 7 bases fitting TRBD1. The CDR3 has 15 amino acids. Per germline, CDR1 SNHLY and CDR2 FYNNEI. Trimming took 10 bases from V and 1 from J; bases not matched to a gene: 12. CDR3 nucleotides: TGTGCCATCCCTACCCGACAGGGCTATAACTATGGCTACACCTTC. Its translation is CAIPTRQGYNYGYTF. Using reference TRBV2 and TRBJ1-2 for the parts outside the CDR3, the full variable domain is EPEVTQTPSHQVTQMGQEVILRCVPISNHLYFYWYRQILGQKVEFLVSFYNNEISEKSEIFDDQFSVERPDGSNFTLKIRSTKLEDSAMYFCAIPTRQGYNYGYTFGSGTRLTVV.

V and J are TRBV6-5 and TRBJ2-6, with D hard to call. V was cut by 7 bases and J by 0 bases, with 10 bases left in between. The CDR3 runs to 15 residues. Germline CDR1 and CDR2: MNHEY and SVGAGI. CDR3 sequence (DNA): TGTGCCAGCACCCCAGCTAGCTCTGGGGCCAACGTCCTGACTTTC. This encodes CASTPASSGANVLTF.

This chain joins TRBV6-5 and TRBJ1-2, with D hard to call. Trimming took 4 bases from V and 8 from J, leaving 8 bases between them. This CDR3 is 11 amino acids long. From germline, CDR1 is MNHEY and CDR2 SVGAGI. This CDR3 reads CASSWAGGYTF. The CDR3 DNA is TGTGCCAGCAGTTGGGCGGGGGGCTACACCTTC.